This T cell receptor (beta chain) was sequenced in a study of blood T cell repertoires in COVID-19. CDR3 size: 14 residues. Between the trimmed V and J ends, which lost 4 bases and 7 bases, there was a span of 14 bases. The germline V gene encodes CDR1 SGHTA and CDR2 FQGNSA. This clone is a singleton in its sample. Profiled with immunoSEQ multiplex PCR; TCRdb holds only in-frame clones, not every one. The repertoire holds tens of thousands of clones, about 83% seen once, with roughly 5% in the top ten. The source is a human donor in a cohort sampled during active COVID-19. The sequencing sample was made of peripheral blood. This chain uses TRBV7-2 with TRBJ2-1; D possibly corresponds to TRBD1 (5 bases). CDR3 bases: TGTGCCAGCAGCTCCGGATTCAGGGTAAATGAGCAGTTCTTC. Protein sequence: CASSSGFRVNEQFF. The variable domain in full, completed from reference TRBV7-2 and TRBJ2-1, reads GAGVSQSPSNKVTEKGKDVELRCDPISGHTALYWYRQSLGQGLEFLIYFQGNSAPDKSGLPSDRFSAERTGGSVSTLTIQRTQQEDSAVYLCASSSGFRVNEQFFGPGTRLTVL.